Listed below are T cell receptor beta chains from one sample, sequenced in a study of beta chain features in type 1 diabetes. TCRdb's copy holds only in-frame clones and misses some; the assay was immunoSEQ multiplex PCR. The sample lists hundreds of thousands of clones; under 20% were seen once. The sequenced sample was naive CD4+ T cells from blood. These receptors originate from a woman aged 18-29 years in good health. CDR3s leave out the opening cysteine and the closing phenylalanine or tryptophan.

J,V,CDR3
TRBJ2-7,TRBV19,ASSSRASGSYEQY
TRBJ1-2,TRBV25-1,ASSSTGGYGYT
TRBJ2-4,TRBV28,ASSLSRDIQY
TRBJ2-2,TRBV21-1,ASSSRLAGNTGELF
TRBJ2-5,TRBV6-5,ASSRGSGWETQY
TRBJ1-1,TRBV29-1,SAVNTEAF
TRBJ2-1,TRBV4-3,ASSQDRRAQQF
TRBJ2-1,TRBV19,ASSIDKKRDEQF
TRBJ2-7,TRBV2,ASSDSGGVYHEQY
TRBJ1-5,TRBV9,ASSAGEFSNQPQH
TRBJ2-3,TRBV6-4,ASSPAGAEDTQY
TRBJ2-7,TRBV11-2,ASRSTGRGPTSYEQY
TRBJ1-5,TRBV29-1,SVVVTGNQPQH
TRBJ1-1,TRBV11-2,ASSLIQNTEAF
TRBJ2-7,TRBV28,ASRGQGRSYEQY
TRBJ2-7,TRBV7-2,ASSFGSGQTYEQY
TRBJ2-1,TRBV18,ASSPPGLMHEQF
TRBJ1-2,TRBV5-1,ASSLGTAYGYT
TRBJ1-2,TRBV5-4,ASSPWTGHLSTYGYT
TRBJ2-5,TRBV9,ASSVRTSGHRSETQY
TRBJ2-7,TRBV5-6,ASSKTGYEQY
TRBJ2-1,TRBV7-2,ASSRQGSSYNEQF
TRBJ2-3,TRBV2,AITGGEVDTQY
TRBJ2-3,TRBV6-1,ASRVGASTDTQY
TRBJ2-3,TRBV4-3,ASSLGTGTDTQY
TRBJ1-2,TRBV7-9,ASSLGRDRANYGYT
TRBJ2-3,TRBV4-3,ASSQQATSSTDTQY
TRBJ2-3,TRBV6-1,ASSESSPTSDTQY
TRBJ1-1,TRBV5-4,ASSRGGLPSNTEAF
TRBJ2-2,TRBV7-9,ASSQVGGPFSGELF
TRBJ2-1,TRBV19,ASAGLAGVSSYNEQF
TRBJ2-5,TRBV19,ASSIAGRLRNQETQY
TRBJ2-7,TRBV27,ASSRTSGSRNEQY